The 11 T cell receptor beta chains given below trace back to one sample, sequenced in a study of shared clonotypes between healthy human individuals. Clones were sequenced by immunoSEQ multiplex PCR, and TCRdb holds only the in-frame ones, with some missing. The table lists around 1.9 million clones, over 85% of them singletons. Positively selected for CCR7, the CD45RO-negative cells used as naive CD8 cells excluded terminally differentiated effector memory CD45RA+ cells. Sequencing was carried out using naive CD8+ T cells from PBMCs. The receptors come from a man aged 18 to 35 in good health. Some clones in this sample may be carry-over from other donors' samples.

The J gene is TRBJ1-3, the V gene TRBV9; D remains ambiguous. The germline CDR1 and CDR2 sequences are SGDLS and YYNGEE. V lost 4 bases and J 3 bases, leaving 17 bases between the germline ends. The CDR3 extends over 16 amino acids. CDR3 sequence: CASSPDWYGGGNTIYF. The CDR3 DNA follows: TGTGCCAGCAGCCCGGACTGGTACGGAGGTGGAAACACCATATATTTT.

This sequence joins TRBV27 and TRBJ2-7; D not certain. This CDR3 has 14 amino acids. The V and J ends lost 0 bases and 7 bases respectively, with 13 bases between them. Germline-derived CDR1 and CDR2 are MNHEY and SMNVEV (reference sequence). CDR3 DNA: TGTGCCAGCAGTTTATCGCGAACCTCAGTGGAGCAGTACTTC. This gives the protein CASSLSRTSVEQYF.

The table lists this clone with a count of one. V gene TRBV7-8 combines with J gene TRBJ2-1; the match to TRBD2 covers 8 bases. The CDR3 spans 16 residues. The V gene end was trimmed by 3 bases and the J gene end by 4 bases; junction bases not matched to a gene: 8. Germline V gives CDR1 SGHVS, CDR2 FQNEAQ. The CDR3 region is CASSFLESGRYNEQFF. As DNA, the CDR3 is TGTGCCAGCAGCTTTCTGGAGAGCGGGAGATACAATGAGCAGTTCTTC.

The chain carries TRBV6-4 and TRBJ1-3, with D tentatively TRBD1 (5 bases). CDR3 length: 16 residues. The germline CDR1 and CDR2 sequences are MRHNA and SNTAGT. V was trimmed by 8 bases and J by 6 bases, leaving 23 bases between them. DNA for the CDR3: TGTGCCAGCCCAACTAGCGGGGACGGGCGGGAAAACACCATATATTTT. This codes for CASPTSGDGRENTIYF.

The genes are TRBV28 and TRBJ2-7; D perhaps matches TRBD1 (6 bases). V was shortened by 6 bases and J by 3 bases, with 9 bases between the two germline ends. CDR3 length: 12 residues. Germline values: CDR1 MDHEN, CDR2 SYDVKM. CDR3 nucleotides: TGTGCCAGCAGATCCAGGGGCTACGAGCAGTACTTC. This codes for CASRSRGYEQYF.

The CDR3 reads CASSLLRTNSPLHF. The CDR3, as DNA: TGTGCCAGCAGCTTACTTAGGACCAATTCACCCCTCCACTTT. J is TRBJ1-6 and V is TRBV7-2; no clear D. V shed 2 bases and J shed 7 bases, with 9 bases lying between them. The CDR3 spans 14 residues. From germline, CDR1 is SGHTA and CDR2 FQGNSA.

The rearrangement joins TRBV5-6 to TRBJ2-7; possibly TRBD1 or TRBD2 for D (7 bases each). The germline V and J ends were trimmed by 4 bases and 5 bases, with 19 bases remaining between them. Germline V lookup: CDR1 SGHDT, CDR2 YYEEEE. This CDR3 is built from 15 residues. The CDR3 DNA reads TGTGCCAGCAGCATACAGATAGCAGGGGGGGACGAGCAGTACTTC. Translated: CASSIQIAGGDEQYF.

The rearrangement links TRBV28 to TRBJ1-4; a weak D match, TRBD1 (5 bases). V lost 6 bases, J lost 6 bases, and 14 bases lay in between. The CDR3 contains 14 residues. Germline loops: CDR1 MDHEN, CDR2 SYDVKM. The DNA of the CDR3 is TGTGCCAGCAGCTCGAGGGGTGAGGATGAAAAACTGTTTTTT. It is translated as CASSSRGEDEKLFF.

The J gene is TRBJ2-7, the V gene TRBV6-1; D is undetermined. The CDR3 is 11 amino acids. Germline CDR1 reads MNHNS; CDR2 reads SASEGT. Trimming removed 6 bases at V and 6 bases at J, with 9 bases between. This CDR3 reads CASSPSVEQYF. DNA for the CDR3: TGTGCCAGCAGCCCATCGGTCGAGCAGTACTTC.

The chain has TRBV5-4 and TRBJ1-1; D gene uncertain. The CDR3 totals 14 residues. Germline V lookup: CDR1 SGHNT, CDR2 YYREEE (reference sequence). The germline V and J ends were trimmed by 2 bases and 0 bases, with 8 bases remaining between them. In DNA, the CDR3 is TGTGCCAGCAGCTTCTTAGGTATGAACACTGAAGCTTTCTTT. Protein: CASSFLGMNTEAFF.

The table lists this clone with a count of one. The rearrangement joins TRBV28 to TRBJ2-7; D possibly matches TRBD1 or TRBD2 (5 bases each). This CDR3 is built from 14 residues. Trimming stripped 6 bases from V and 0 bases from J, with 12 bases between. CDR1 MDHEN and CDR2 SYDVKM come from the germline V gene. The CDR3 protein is CASRLPGTSYEQYF. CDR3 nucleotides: TGTGCCAGCAGACTACCGGGGACCTCCTACGAGCAGTACTTC.